The 32 T cell receptor beta chains reported below all come from one sample, sequenced in a study of lymphopenia after photon versus proton radiotherapy. This table comes from immunoSEQ multiplex PCR, and its TCRdb copy is limited to in-frame clones, with some not included. The sample has 65,000 to 75,000 clones, around 87% seen once. Material: peripheral blood, obtained from a patient treated with proton-based radiotherapy. Receptors were obtained from an elderly man with esophageal cancer.

The chain recombines TRBV4-3 with TRBJ1-1; no reliable D call. Germline CDR1 reads LGHNA; CDR2 reads YSLEER. Trimming removed 3 bases from V and 5 bases from J, with 7 bases in between. The CDR3 runs 12 residues. This CDR3 reads CASSQMGTEAFF. The CDR3 bases are TGCGCCAGCAGCCAGATGGGGACTGAAGCTTTCTTT.

The V and J genes are TRBV13 and TRBJ2-3; 7 nucleotides match TRBD2. The V segment lost 8 bases and the J segment 4 bases; nucleotides outside the gene matches: 9. CDR3 size: 14 residues. Germline V gives CDR1 PRHDT, CDR2 FYEKMQ (reference sequence). The CDR3 DNA follows: TGTGCCAGCTTAAGCGGGATCTCCCCAGATACGCAGTATTTT. As protein: CASLSGISPDTQYF.

With respect to this clone: Other nucleotide sequences in the sample specify the same CDR3. The chain recombines TRBV5-1 with TRBJ2-7; TRBD2 agrees at 7 bases. CDR3 length: 13 residues. J was trimmed by 5 bases and V by 1 base; bases with no gene match: 3. CDR1 and CDR2 from the germline V gene are SGHRS and YFSETQ. The chain's CDR3 is CASSLTGGHEQYF. CDR3 bases: TGCGCCAGCAGCTTGACGGGGGGTCACGAGCAGTACTTC.

This clone was seen once. This sequence joins TRBV5-6 and TRBJ1-4; a possible D gene is TRBD1 (5 bases). The CDR3 is 14 residues long. V was trimmed by 2 bases and J by 5 bases, leaving 10 bases between them. Germline V CDR1 and CDR2: SGHDT, YYEEEE. The CDR3 protein is CASSFFRGNEKLFF. For the CDR3, the DNA is TGTGCCAGCAGCTTTTTTCGGGGGAATGAAAAACTGTTTTTT.

The chain carries TRBV7-6 and TRBJ2-1, with TRBD2 identical over 7 bases. CDR1 is SGHVS, CDR2 FNYEAQ, per germline. V lost 4 bases to trimming and J lost 7 bases; unmatched junction nucleotides: 4. This CDR3 is 13 amino acids long. CDR3 bases: TGTGCCAGCAGCTCGACTAGCTGGAATGAGCAGTTCTTC. It encodes CASSSTSWNEQFF.

The chain joins TRBV10-3 to TRBJ2-2, with D possibly matching TRBD2 (8 bases). The CDR3 has 16 amino acids. Germline values: CDR1 ENHRY, CDR2 SYGVKD. Deletions cut 6 bases from V and 1 base from J, with 15 bases between. The CDR3 region has the DNA TGTGCCATCAGGAGGGGGCTAGCGGGGAACACCGGGGAGCTGTTTTTT. Translating it yields CAIRRGLAGNTGELFF.

This clone was seen a handful of times. This sequence joins TRBV19 and TRBJ1-5, with 8 bases matching TRBD1. CDR1 is LNHDA and CDR2 is SQIVND in the germline V gene (reference sequence). J lost 5 bases, V lost 6 bases, and 3 bases had no gene match. CDR3 size: 13 residues. Here the CDR3 reads CASSGTGDQPQHF. In nucleotides, the CDR3 is TGTGCCAGTAGCGGGACAGGCGATCAGCCCCAGCATTTT. Full variable domain (rest looked up from reference TRBV19 and TRBJ1-5): DGGITQSPKYLFRKEGQNVTLSCEQNLNHDAMYWYRQDPGQGLRLIYYSQIVNDFQKGDIAEGYSVSREKKESFPLTVTSAQKNPTAFYLCASSGTGDQPQHFGDGTRLSIL.

The rearrangement joins TRBV10-3 to TRBJ2-7; possibly TRBD2 for D (6 bases). V lost 3 bases, J lost 0 bases, and 12 bases lay in between. The CDR3 consists of 15 residues. CDR1 ENHRY and CDR2 SYGVKD come from the germline V gene. CDR3 region: CAISDRELPSYEQYF. The CDR3 coding sequence is TGTGCCATCAGTGACCGGGAGTTACCCTCCTACGAGCAGTACTTC.

This sequence joins TRBV27 and TRBJ1-1; a weak D match, TRBD1 (5 bases). Germline-derived CDR1 and CDR2 are MNHEY and SMNVEV (reference sequence). The CDR3 runs 14 residues. V lost 4 bases to trimming and J lost 1 base, with 10 bases between them. The CDR3 sequence: CASSSQGSNTEAFF. The DNA of the CDR3 is TGTGCCAGCAGTTCTCAGGGATCGAACACTGAAGCTTTCTTT.

The CDR3 DNA sequence: TGTGCCAGCAGCCAAGTGGACAGGGAGGGACAGCCCCAGCATTTT. Translation: CASSQVDREGQPQHF. This chain uses TRBV4-2 with TRBJ1-5; 8 positions match TRBD1. This CDR3 comprises 15 residues. Per germline, CDR1 LGHNA and CDR2 YNFKEQ. V shed 1 base and J 7 bases; nucleotides not matched to a gene: 6.

The V call is TRBV30, the J call TRBJ2-2, with a tentative D call TRBD2 (6 bases). Germline lookup yields CDR1 GTSNPN and CDR2 SVGIG (reference sequence). CDR3 length equals 14 residues. Trimming shortened V by 2 bases and J by 5 bases, and 12 bases separated the two germline ends. In DNA, the CDR3 is TGTGCCTGGAGTCCCACACGGGGGACCGGGGAGCTGTTTTTT. Translation: CAWSPTRGTGELFF.

The chain uses TRBV6-6 and TRBJ1-2, with unresolved D. V was shortened by 7 bases and J by 0 bases, with 12 bases between the two germline ends. Germline V CDR1 and CDR2: MNHNY, SVGAGI (reference sequence). This CDR3 spans 14 amino acids. The CDR3 DNA is TGTGCCAGCACAAGGACGACAACTAACTATGGCTACACCTTC. It is translated as CASTRTTTNYGYTF.

This chain joins TRBV2 and TRBJ2-5; D unclear. Trimming pared 4 bases from V and 2 bases from J, leaving 8 bases between. This CDR3 spans 13 amino acids. Germline CDR1 is SNHLY and CDR2 is FYNNEI. In nucleotides, the CDR3 is TGTGCCAGCAGTGGATACCTTCAAGAGACCCAGTACTTC. This sequence encodes CASSGYLQETQYF.

This clone has just a few counts. The chain links TRBV30 to TRBJ1-1; D gene ambiguous. The CDR3 covers 11 residues. Per the germline V gene, CDR1 is GTSNPN and CDR2 is SVGIG (reference sequence). The V end lost 0 bases, the J end lost 6 bases, and 5 bases lay between the germline ends. The CDR3 DNA is TGTGCCTGGAGTGTACTAGCTGAAGCTTTCTTT. This codes for CAWSVLAEAFF.

The chain uses TRBV5-6 and TRBJ1-3; D is ambiguous. V shed 0 bases and J shed 4 bases, with 17 bases lying between them. Germline CDR1 SGHDT, CDR2 YYEEEE. There are 17 residues in the CDR3. The CDR3 DNA reads TGTGCCAGCAGCTTGGGGGATGAGGGTTTGCCCGGAAACACCATATATTTT. Protein product: CASSLGDEGLPGNTIYF.

The chain carries TRBV25-1 and TRBJ2-2; maybe TRBD2 (5 bases). Between the trimmed V and J ends, which lost 6 bases and 4 bases, there was a span of 12 bases. The germline gives CDR1 MGHDK, CDR2 SYGVNS. This CDR3 region has 14 residues. The CDR3 protein is CASREQEVTGELFF. CDR3 bases: TGTGCCAGCAGAGAGCAGGAGGTCACCGGGGAGCTGTTTTTT. The complete variable domain, with remaining parts taken from reference TRBV25-1 and TRBJ2-2, reads EADIYQTPRYLVIGTGKKITLECSQTMGHDKMYWYQQDPGMELHLIHYSYGVNSTEKGDLSSESTVSRIRTEHFPLTLESARPSHTSQYLCASREQEVTGELFFGEGSRLTVL.

The rearrangement uses TRBV10-1 and TRBJ2-1; 8 nucleotides line up with TRBD2. CDR1 WNHNN and CDR2 SYGVQD come from the germline V gene (reference sequence). V dropped 3 bases and J dropped 6; count of bases not matched to a gene: 16. The CDR3 has 18 residues. CDR3 in DNA: TGCGCCAGCAGTGACCTCTTTAAGGGGACTAGATCTATCAATGAGCAGTTCTTC. This encodes CASSDLFKGTRSINEQFF.

This clone was counted only a few times. The V gene is TRBV28, the J gene TRBJ1-2; D gene uncertain. Trimming pared 2 bases from V and 2 bases from J, leaving 12 bases between. The germline V gene encodes CDR1 MDHEN and CDR2 SYDVKM. The CDR3 consists of 15 residues. CDR3 amino acids: CASSLRSEGNYGYTF. DNA for the CDR3: TGTGCCAGCAGTTTAAGGAGTGAAGGGAACTATGGCTACACCTTC.

This chain joins TRBV4-1 and TRBJ2-2, with D perhaps given as TRBD1 or TRBD2 (5 bases each). The germline V gene has CDR1 MGHRA and CDR2 YSYEKL. This CDR3 has 17 residues. Trimming cost V 4 bases and J 0 bases, with 15 bases left between them. The CDR3 region is CASSLRPVGANTGELFF. DNA of the CDR3: TGCGCCAGCAGCCTCAGACCGGTGGGGGCGAACACCGGGGAGCTGTTTTTT.

This clone was counted between two and nine times. CDR3 protein: CASSELNTGELFF. As DNA, the CDR3 is TGTGCCAGCAGCGAGCTTAACACCGGGGAGCTGTTTTTT. The chain couples TRBV9 to TRBJ2-2, with D hard to call. This CDR3 comprises 13 residues. Germline-derived CDR1 and CDR2 are SGDLS and YYNGEE. With 3 bases removed from V and 2 bases from J, the gap between germline ends came to 5 bases.

The chain uses TRBV7-2 and TRBJ2-2, with 8 bases fitting TRBD2. The CDR3 is 18 amino acids. V lost 5 bases and J lost 7; bases outside the gene matches: 18. Germline lookup yields CDR1 SGHTA and CDR2 FQGNSA. The CDR3 sequence is CASSLHKAGVGSYGELFF. In nucleotides, the CDR3 is TGTGCCAGCAGCCTCCACAAAGCGGGGGTCGGTTCTTACGGGGAGCTGTTTTTT.

The chain joins TRBV2 to TRBJ1-4, with D maybe TRBD1 (5 bases). CDR3 length equals 14 residues. Trimming shortened V by 6 bases and J by 8 bases, and 16 bases separated the two germline ends. Germline V gene sequence: CDR1 SNHLY, CDR2 FYNNEI. The DNA of the CDR3 is TGTGCCAGCAGCCGAGACCAGGGCAGCGAAAAACTGTTTTTT. This sequence encodes CASSRDQGSEKLFF.

The rearrangement joins TRBV7-2 to TRBJ2-7; TRBD2 matches at 11 bases. The V segment lost 4 bases and the J segment 4 bases; nucleotides outside the gene matches: 3. This CDR3 has 14 amino acids. Germline V gene sequence: CDR1 SGHTA, CDR2 FQGNSA. The CDR3 is CASSSGLAAYEQYF. In DNA, the CDR3 is TGTGCCAGCAGCTCGGGACTAGCGGCGTACGAGCAGTACTTC. Drawing the rest from reference TRBV7-2 and TRBJ2-7, the complete variable domain is GAGVSQSPSNKVTEKGKDVELRCDPISGHTALYWYRQSLGQGLEFLIYFQGNSAPDKSGLPSDRFSAERTGGSVSTLTIQRTQQEDSAVYLCASSSGLAAYEQYFGPGTRLTVT.

This rearrangement joins TRBV2 to TRBJ1-2; D is undetermined. This CDR3 spans 13 amino acids. The ends were cut back, 2 bases at V and 4 bases at J, with 8 bases in the middle. Germline CDR1 SNHLY, CDR2 FYNNEI. The CDR3 bases are TGTGCCAGCAGTGAAAGGCAGTCCTATGGCTACACCTTC. This gives the protein CASSERQSYGYTF.

The gene calls are TRBV4-3 and TRBJ2-1; tentatively, D is TRBD1 or TRBD2 (5 bases each). The CDR3 extends over 17 amino acids. The V end lost 4 bases, the J end lost 8 bases, and 24 bases lay between the germline ends. CDR1 and CDR2 from the germline V gene are LGHNA and YSLEER. The chain's CDR3 is CASSPQGTPRVRYEQFF. In nucleotides, the CDR3 is TGCGCCAGCAGCCCCCAAGGGACCCCGCGGGTGAGGTATGAGCAGTTCTTC.

This rearrangement joins TRBV5-1 to TRBJ2-5, with D possibly being TRBD1 or TRBD2 (5 bases each). V lost 0 bases, J lost 1 base, and 7 bases lay in between. CDR1 is SGHRS and CDR2 is YFSETQ in the germline V gene. The CDR3 is made up of 14 amino acids. CDR3 residues: CASSLEGRQETQYF. The CDR3 region has the DNA TGCGCCAGCAGCTTGGAGGGACGCCAAGAGACCCAGTACTTC.

This chain joins TRBV6-6 and TRBJ1-5; D possibly corresponds to TRBD1 (5 bases). CDR3 length equals 14 residues. V lost 5 bases to trimming and J lost 5 bases, with 13 bases between them. Germline CDR1 is MNHNY and CDR2 is SVGAGI (reference sequence). The DNA of the CDR3 is TGTGCCAGCAGTCGATCCCAGGGCGATCAGCCCCAGCATTTT. Residues: CASSRSQGDQPQHF.

In its sample, this clone ranks as medium-sized. CDR3 amino acids: CASSKQGNYGYTF. CDR3 DNA sequence: TGTGCCAGTAGTAAGCAGGGGAACTATGGCTACACCTTC. The chain has TRBV19 and TRBJ1-2; weak D call: TRBD1 (6 bases). With 4 bases removed from V and 2 bases from J, the gap between germline ends came to 8 bases. The CDR3 length is 13 residues. Germline V gene sequence: CDR1 LNHDA, CDR2 SQIVND (reference sequence).

The rearrangement uses TRBV6-5 and TRBJ2-5; D is uncertain. CDR1 and CDR2 from the germline V gene are MNHEY and SVGAGI. Trimming pared 2 bases from V and 5 bases from J, leaving 9 bases between. The CDR3 loop spans 13 amino acids. CDR3 loop: CASSYPLGETQYF. The CDR3 nucleotides read TGTGCCAGCAGTTACCCCCTAGGGGAGACCCAGTACTTC.

This chain connects TRBV6-5 to TRBJ2-5, with no clear D. The CDR3 is 13 amino acids. Germline V gives CDR1 MNHEY, CDR2 SVGAGI. With 2 bases removed from V and 7 bases from J, the gap between germline ends came to 11 bases. This CDR3 is CASSYTARATQYF. In nucleotides, the CDR3 is TGTGCCAGCAGTTACACTGCTCGGGCGACCCAGTACTTC.

The CDR3 loop reads CASSIDRVETQYF. In DNA form, the CDR3 reads TGTGCCAGCAGCATCGACAGGGTAGAGACCCAGTACTTC. This sequence joins TRBV7-2 and TRBJ2-5, with 7 bases matching TRBD1. The CDR3 consists of 13 residues. Germline assignment: CDR1 SGHTA and CDR2 FQGNSA. The V and J ends lost 5 bases and 4 bases, in that order; junction bases with no gene match: 4.

V gene TRBV5-5 combines with J gene TRBJ1-4, with 10 bases matching TRBD1. The CDR3 extends over 17 amino acids. CDR1 is SGHKS, CDR2 YYEKEE, per germline (reference sequence). V dropped 4 bases and J dropped 6; count of bases not matched to a gene: 12. In DNA form, the CDR3 reads TGTGCCAGCAGCCTCGACAGGGGGCGCTTCGTATATGAAAAACTGTTTTTT. Encoded protein: CASSLDRGRFVYEKLFF.